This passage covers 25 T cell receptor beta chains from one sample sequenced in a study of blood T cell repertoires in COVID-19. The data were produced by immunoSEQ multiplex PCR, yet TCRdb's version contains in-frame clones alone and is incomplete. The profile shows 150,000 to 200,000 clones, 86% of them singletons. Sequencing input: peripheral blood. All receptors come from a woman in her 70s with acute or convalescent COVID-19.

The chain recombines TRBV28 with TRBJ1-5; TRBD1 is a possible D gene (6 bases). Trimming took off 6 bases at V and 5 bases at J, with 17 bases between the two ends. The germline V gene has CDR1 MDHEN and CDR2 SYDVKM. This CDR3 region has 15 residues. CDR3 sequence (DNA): TGTGCCAGCAGCTCCTGGACAGCCTTGCATCAGCCCCAGCATTTT. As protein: CASSSWTALHQPQHF.

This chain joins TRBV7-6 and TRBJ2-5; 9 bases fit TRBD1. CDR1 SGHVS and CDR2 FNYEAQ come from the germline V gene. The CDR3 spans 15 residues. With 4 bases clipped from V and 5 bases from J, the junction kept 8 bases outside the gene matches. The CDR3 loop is CASSYTGGAWETQYF. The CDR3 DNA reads TGTGCCAGCAGCTATACAGGGGGCGCGTGGGAGACCCAGTACTTC.

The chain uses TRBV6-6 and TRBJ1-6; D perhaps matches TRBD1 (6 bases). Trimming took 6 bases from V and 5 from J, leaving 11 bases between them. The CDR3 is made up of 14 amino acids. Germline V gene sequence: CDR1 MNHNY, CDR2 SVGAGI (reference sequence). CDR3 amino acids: CASRQGTNNSPLHF. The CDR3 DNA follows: TGTGCCAGCAGACAGGGAACGAATAATTCACCCCTCCACTTT.

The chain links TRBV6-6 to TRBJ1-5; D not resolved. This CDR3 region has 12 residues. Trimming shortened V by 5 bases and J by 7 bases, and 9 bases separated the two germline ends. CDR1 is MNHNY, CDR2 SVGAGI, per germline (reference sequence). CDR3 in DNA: TGTGCCAGCAGTAACCCCCAGCAGCCCCAGCATTTT. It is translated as CASSNPQQPQHF.

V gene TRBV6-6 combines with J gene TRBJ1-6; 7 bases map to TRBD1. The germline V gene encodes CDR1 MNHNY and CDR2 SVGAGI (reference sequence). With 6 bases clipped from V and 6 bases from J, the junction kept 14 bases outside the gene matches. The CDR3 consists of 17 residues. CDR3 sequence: CASRRTDRVTGNSPLHF. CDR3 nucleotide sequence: TGTGCCAGCAGACGAACCGACAGGGTTACGGGTAATTCACCCCTCCACTTT.

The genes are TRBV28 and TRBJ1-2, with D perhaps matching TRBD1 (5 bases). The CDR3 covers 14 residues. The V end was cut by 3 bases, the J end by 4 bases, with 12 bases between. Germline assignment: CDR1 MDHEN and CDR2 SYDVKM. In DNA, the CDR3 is TGTGCCAGCAGTTTGACTCTCGGGGGCTATGGCTACACCTTC. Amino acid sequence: CASSLTLGGYGYTF.

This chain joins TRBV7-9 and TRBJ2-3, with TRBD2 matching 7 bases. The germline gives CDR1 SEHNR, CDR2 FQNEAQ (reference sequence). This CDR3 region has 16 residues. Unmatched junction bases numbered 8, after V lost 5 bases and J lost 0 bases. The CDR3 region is CASSTERGTSTDTQYF. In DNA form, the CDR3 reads TGTGCCAGCAGCACCGAGCGGGGTACTAGCACAGATACGCAGTATTTT.

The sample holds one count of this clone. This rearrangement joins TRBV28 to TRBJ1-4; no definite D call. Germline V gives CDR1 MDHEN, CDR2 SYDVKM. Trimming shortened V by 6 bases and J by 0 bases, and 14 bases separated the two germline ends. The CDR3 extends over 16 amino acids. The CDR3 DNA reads TGTGCCAGCAGACTGGGGAGGCTTTCAACTAATGAAAAACTGTTTTTT. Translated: CASRLGRLSTNEKLFF.

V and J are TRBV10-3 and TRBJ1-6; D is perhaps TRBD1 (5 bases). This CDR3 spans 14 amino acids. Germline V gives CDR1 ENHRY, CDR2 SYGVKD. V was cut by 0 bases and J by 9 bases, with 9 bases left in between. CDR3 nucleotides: TGTGCCATCAGTGAGTCGACAGCGACTTCACCCCTCCACTTT. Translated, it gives CAISESTATSPLHF.

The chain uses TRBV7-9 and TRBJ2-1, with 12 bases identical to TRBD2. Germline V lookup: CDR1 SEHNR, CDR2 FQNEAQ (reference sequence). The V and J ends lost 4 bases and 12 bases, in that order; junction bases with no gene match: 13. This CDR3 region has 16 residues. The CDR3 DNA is TGTGCCAGCAGCTCGGCCGGACTAGCGGGGAAGACCGGGCAGTTCTTC. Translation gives CASSSAGLAGKTGQFF.

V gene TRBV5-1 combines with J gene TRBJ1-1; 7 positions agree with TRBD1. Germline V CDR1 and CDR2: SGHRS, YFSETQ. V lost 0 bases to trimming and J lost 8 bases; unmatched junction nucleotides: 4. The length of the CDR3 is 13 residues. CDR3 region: CASSLAGQVEAFF. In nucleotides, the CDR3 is TGCGCCAGCAGCTTGGCCGGACAGGTCGAAGCTTTCTTT. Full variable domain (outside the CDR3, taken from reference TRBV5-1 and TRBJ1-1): KAGVTQTPRYLIKTRGQQVTLSCSPISGHRSVSWYQQTPGQGLQFLFEYFSETQRNKGNFPGRFSGRQFSNSRSEMNVSTLELGDSALYLCASSLAGQVEAFFGQGTRLTVV.

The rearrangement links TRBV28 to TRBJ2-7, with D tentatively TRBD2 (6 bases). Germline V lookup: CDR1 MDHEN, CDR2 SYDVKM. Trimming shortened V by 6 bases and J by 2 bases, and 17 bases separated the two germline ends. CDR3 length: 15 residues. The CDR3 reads CASSSRLVIAYEQYF. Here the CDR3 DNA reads TGTGCCAGCAGCAGCAGACTAGTGATCGCCTACGAGCAGTACTTC.

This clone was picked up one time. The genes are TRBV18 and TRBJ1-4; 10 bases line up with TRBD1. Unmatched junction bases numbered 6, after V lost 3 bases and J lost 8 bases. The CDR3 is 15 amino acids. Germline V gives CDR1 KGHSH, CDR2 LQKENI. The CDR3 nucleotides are TGTGCCAGCTCACCGGGCAGGGACAGGGGAGAAAAACTGTTTTTT. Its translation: CASSPGRDRGEKLFF.

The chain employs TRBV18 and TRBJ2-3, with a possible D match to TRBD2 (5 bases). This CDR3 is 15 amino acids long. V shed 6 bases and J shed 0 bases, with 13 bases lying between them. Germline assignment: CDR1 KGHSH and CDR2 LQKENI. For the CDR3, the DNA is TGTGCCAGCTCCCGCCCGGGGTCTAGCACAGATACGCAGTATTTT. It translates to CASSRPGSSTDTQYF.

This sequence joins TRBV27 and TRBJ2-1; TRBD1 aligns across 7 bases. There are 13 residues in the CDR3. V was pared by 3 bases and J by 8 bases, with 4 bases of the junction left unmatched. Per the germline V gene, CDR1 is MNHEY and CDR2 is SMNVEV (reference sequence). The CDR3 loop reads CASSFRQGDEQFF. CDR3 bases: TGTGCCAGCAGTTTTCGGCAGGGGGATGAGCAGTTCTTC.

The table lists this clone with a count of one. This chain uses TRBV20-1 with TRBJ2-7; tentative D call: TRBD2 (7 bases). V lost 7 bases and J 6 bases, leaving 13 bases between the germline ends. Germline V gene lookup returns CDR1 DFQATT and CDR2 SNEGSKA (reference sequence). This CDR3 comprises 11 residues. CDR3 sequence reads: CSGGRGSEQYF. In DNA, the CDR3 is TGCAGTGGGGGGCGGGGGTCCGAGCAGTACTTC.

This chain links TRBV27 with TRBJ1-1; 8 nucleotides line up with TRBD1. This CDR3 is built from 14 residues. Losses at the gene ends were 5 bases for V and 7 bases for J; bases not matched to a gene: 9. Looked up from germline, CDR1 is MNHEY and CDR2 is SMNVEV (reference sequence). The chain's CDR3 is CASSHGRGLGEAFF. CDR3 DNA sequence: TGTGCCAGCAGTCATGGCAGGGGGCTTGGTGAAGCTTTCTTT.

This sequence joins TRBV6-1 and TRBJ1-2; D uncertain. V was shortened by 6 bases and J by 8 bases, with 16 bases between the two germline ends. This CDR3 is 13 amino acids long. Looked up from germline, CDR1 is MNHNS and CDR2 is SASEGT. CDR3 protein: CASSRVEPEGYTF. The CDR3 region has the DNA TGTGCCAGCAGCCGGGTTGAGCCTGAGGGCTACACCTTC.

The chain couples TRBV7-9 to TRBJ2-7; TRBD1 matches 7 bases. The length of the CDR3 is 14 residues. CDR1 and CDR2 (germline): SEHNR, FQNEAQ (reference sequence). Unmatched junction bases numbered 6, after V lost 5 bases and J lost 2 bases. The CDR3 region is CASSPGTAAYEQYF. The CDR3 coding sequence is TGTGCCAGCAGCCCCGGGACAGCAGCCTACGAGCAGTACTTC.

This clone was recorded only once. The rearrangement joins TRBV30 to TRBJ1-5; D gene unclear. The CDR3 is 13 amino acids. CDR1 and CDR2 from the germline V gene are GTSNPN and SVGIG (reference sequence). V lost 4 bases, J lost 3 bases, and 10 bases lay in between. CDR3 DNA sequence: TGTGCCTGGAAAACGGGGAACAATCAGCCCCAGCATTTT. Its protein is CAWKTGNNQPQHF.

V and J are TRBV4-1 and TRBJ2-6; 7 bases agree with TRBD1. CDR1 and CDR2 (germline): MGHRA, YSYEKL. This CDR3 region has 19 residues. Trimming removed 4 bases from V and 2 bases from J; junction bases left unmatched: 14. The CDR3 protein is CASSLIQGPTYTGANVLTF. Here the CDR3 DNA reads TGCGCCAGCAGCCTCATACAGGGGCCCACGTATACTGGGGCCAACGTCCTGACTTTC.

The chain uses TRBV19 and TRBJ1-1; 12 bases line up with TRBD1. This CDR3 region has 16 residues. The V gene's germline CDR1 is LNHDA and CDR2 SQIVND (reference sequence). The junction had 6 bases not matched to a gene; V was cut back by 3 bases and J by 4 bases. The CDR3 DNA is TGTGCCAGTAGTATTTCCGGGACAGGGGGCCCCACTGAAGCTTTCTTT. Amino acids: CASSISGTGGPTEAFF.

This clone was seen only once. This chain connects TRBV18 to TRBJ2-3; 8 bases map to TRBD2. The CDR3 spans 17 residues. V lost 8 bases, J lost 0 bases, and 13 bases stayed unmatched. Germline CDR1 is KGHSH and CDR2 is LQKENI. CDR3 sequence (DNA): TGTGCCAGCCCAACACCGGGAGGGACGGCTAGCACAGATACGCAGTATTTT. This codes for CASPTPGGTASTDTQYF.

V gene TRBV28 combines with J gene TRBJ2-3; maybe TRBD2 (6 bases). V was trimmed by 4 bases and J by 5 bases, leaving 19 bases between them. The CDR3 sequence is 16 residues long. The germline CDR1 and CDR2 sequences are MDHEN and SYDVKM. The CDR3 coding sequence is TGTGCCAGCAGTTCCCAGGTGCTAGCGCACATAGATACGCAGTATTTT. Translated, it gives CASSSQVLAHIDTQYF.

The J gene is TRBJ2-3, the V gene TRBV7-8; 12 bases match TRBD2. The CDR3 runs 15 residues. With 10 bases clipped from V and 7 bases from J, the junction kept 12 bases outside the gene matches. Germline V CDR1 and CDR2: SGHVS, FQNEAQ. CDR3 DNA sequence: TGTGCCATCACCCGACTAGCGGGAGTTGTGAATACGCAGTATTTT. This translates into CAITRLAGVVNTQYF.